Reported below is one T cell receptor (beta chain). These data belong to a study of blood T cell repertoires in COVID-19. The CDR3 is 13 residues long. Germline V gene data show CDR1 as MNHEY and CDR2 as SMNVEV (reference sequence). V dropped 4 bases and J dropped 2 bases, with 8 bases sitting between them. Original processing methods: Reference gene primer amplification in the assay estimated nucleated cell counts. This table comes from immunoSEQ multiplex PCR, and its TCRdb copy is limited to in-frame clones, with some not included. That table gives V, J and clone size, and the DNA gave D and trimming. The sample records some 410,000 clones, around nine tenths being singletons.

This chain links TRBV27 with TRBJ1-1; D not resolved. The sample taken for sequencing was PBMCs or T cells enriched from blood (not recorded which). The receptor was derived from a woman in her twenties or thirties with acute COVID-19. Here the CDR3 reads CASSSSPNTEAFF. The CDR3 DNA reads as TGTGCCAGCAGTTCCTCCCCCAACACTGAAGCTTTCTTT.